This T cell receptor (beta chain) was observed in a study of cytomegalovirus exposure and HLA in healthy donors. The assay was immunoSEQ multiplex PCR, and TCRdb's table has in-frame clones only and misses some. Seen here are approximately 230,000 clones, 87% observed once, and the top ten hold around 12%. CDR1 is LGHNA, CDR2 YNFKEQ, per germline. CDR3 length: 13 residues. V was clipped by 8 bases and J by 7 bases; unmatched bases: 5. The clonotype originates from a man aged 18 to 29 in good health and CMV-seropositive. Sample: PBMCs. The rearrangement uses TRBV4-2 and TRBJ1-5; 10 bases are shared with TRBD1. The CDR3 here is CASGSDRGQPQHF. CDR3 nucleotide sequence: TGTGCCAGCGGGTCGGACAGGGGGCAGCCCCAGCATTTT.